These T cell receptor beta chains were read from a single sample in a study of CD8+ T cells in alopecia areata. Measured with immunoSEQ multiplex PCR; TCRdb has only the in-frame clones, and not every one. This repertoire shows about 220,000 clones, about 50% found once; its top ten account for more than 1.5%. The sequences come from CD4+ T cells sorted from blood, collected at week 4, from a patient treated with tofacitinib. The receptors here all came from a human donor with alopecia areata. The CDR3 runs from the conserved cysteine through the conserved F or W. The D gene is left open where the match is weak. Size tells how often a clone was seen (once, few, many) or the class of an expanded clone, and some rows leave it out.

>TRBD2|TRBV11-2|TRBJ2-1|few
TGTGCCAGCAGCCTGGCGGGGGGAAGCCGTGGCAATGAGCAGTTCTTC
CASSLAGGSRGNEQFF
>-|TRBV2|TRBJ2-3|few
TGTGCCAGCAGTGAACGGCCAACCACAGATACGCAGTATTTT
CASSERPTTDTQYF
>-|TRBV25-1|TRBJ1-6|-
TGTGCCAGCAGTGAGACAGAAAGCTCCTATAATTCACCCCTCCACTTT
CASSETESSYNSPLHF
>-|TRBV2|TRBJ1-5|few
TGTGCCAGCAGGCCAGGGTTGAATCAGCCCCAGCATTTT
CASRPGLNQPQHF
>-|TRBV5-1|TRBJ1-5|-
TGCGCCAGCAGCTTGTCAGGACAGAGCAATCAGCCCCAGCATTTT
CASSLSGQSNQPQHF
>-|TRBV25-1|TRBJ2-5|-
TGTGCCAGCAGTTCCGGACAGAGCCAAGAGACCCAGTACTTC
CASSSGQSQETQYF
>TRBD1|TRBV11-3|TRBJ2-7|few
TGTGCCAGCAGCTTAGAGAAAACAGGGGGCAGATACGAGCAGTACTTC
CASSLEKTGGRYEQYF
>TRBD1|TRBV29-1|TRBJ1-2|-
TGCAGCGTCGCGGACAGGGCGGCCTATGGCTACACCTTC
CSVADRAAYGYTF
>-|TRBV5-6|TRBJ2-7|-
TGTGCCAGCAGGGAAGGAGGGGACACGGCCGAGCAGTACTTC
CASREGGDTAEQYF
>-|TRBV30|TRBJ1-5|once
TGTGCCTGGAGTGCCCTCAGGGATCAGCCCCAGCATTTT
CAWSALRDQPQHF
>TRBD2|TRBV29-1|TRBJ2-1|-
TGCAGCGTTGAGCCGACTAGCGGGTTTGAGCAGTTCTTC
CSVEPTSGFEQFF
>-|TRBV13|TRBJ2-1|-
TGTGCCAGCAGCCCGAGGGACACCAATGAGCAGTTCTTC
CASSPRDTNEQFF
>-|TRBV9|TRBJ1-1|-
TGTGCCAGCAGCGTAGTTCTAAACACTGAAGCTTTCTTT
CASSVVLNTEAFF
>TRBD2|TRBV6-6|TRBJ2-1|few
TGTGCCAGCAGTACGTTCTTAGCGGGTGGGGGTAATGAGCAGTTCTTC
CASSTFLAGGGNEQFF
>-|TRBV29-1|TRBJ2-1|once
TGCAGCGTTGACCGTGGTATAAATGAGCAGTTCTTC
CSVDRGINEQFF
>TRBD1|TRBV10-2|TRBJ1-1|-
TGCGCCAGCTGCCCCGGACAGGGGAAGGCTTTCTTT
CASCPGQGKAFF
>-|TRBV7-2|TRBJ1-6|-
TGTGCCAGCAGCTCCGGACAGCCGAATTCACCCCTCCACTTT
CASSSGQPNSPLHF
>TRBD1|TRBV13|TRBJ1-5|-
TGTGCCAGCAGCATCAGGGGGCTAGGCAATCAGCCCCAGCATTTT
CASSIRGLGNQPQHF
>-|TRBV9|TRBJ1-2|-
TGTGCCAGCAGCGTAGACCCCTCCCCGCGGAACTATGGCTACACCTTC
CASSVDPSPRNYGYTF
>TRBD2|TRBV7-9|TRBJ2-3|few
TGTGCCAGCAGCTTCGGGGGGGCTGGAGATACGCAGTATTTT
CASSFGGAGDTQYF
>-|TRBV10-3|TRBJ1-1|-
TGTGCCATCAGTGAGGGAGGTTTGAACACTGAAGCTTTCTTT
CAISEGGLNTEAFF
>TRBD1|TRBV13|TRBJ1-1|-
TGTGCCAGCCGTCCACAGGGGGCGAGAGTCGGCACTGAAGCTTTCTTT
CASRPQGARVGTEAFF
>-|TRBV28|TRBJ2-5|-
TGTGCCAGCAGAAGCCTCGGATACCAAGAGACCCAGTACTTC
CASRSLGYQETQYF
>TRBD2|TRBV7-9|TRBJ2-7|medium-sized
TGTGCCAGCAGCCCTAGCGGGACCTACGAGCAGTACTTC
CASSPSGTYEQYF
>-|TRBV5-1|TRBJ2-7|-
TGCGCCAGCAGCTCCGACAGCTACGAGCAGTACTTC
CASSSDSYEQYF
>-|TRBV2|TRBJ2-1|-
TGTGCCAGCAGTGTCTCTAGGGGACCCTACAATGAGCAGTTCTTC
CASSVSRGPYNEQFF